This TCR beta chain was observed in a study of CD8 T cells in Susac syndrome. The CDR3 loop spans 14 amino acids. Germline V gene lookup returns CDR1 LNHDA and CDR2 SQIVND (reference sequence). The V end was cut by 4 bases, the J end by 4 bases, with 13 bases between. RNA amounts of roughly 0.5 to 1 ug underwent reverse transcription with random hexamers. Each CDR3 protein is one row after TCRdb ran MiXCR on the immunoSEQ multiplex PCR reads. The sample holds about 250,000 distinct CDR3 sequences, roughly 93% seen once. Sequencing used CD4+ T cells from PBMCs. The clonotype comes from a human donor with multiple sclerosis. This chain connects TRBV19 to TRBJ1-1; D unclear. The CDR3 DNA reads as TGTGCCAGTAGTACCCTGTCGAAGGGCACTGAAGCTTTCTTT. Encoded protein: CASSTLSKGTEAFF.